This T cell receptor (beta chain) was identified during a study of blood T cell repertoires in COVID-19. Study-wide background: The study drew acute and convalescent COVID-19 samples from the United States, Italy and Spain. Sample material is recorded as cDNA or gDNA derived from T cells, B-cell-depleted T cells, or PBMCs.

In the study's own analysis: From reference gene primer amplification, estimates of nucleated cell counts were derived. Clones were read by immunoSEQ multiplex PCR, and TCRdb kept only the in-frame ones, dropping some. Clone size and V and J calls were adopted from that table, with D and trimming inferred from the DNA. The sample has around 70,000 clones, 65% to 85% seen once. The CDR3 length is 15 residues. In germline, CDR1 is SGHRS, CDR2 YFSETQ. The trim removed 3 bases at V and 6 bases at J, leaving 10 bases unmatched. Material for sequencing was peripheral blood. The chain uses TRBV5-1 and TRBJ2-3, with 7 bases aligning to TRBD1. This TCR was recovered from a man in his forties or fifties with COVID-19, enrolled during active disease. CDR3 sequence: CASSYDGQAGDTQYF. CDR3 in DNA: TGCGCCAGCAGCTATGACGGACAGGCTGGGGATACGCAGTATTTT.